These 11 T cell receptor beta chains share one sample of origin, sequenced in a study of blood T cell repertoires in COVID-19. Sequencing used immunoSEQ multiplex PCR; TCRdb keeps in-frame clones, though not all of them. The table has over 150,000 clones, around 95% seen once; the top ten hold 0.6% to 0.9%. The sample taken for sequencing was peripheral blood. The receptors shown here come from a man between 25 and 39 years old with COVID-19, enrolled during active disease.

V is TRBV2 and J is TRBJ2-2; the match to TRBD2 covers 14 bases. J gave up 3 bases and V 11 bases, and 17 bases lay outside the gene matches. The CDR3 is 19 amino acids. The germline CDR1 and CDR2 sequences are SNHLY and FYNNEI. Here the CDR3 DNA reads TGTGCCCAGATCAAGGGGTTGACTAGCGGGGGGGCGCACACCGGGGAGCTGTTTTTT. Translated: CAQIKGLTSGGAHTGELFF.

The chain carries TRBV13 and TRBJ2-2; 7 nucleotides line up with TRBD1. Germline CDR1 PRHDT, CDR2 FYEKMQ (reference sequence). Trimming took 5 bases from V and 3 from J; bases not matched to a gene: 3. The CDR3 is made up of 14 amino acids. CDR3 coding DNA: TGTGCCAGCAGCACAACAGGGGACACCGGGGAGCTGTTTTTT. Translated: CASSTTGDTGELFF.

The gene calls are TRBV7-6 and TRBJ1-6, with TRBD1 matching over 7 bases. CDR1 and CDR2 from the germline V gene are SGHVS and FNYEAQ. CDR3 length: 15 amino acids. The V segment lost 1 base and the J segment 7 bases; nucleotides outside the gene matches: 4. CDR3 protein: CASSLVLGQNSPLHF. The CDR3 DNA follows: TGTGCCAGCAGCTTAGTATTGGGACAGAATTCACCCCTCCACTTT.

The chain joins TRBV27 to TRBJ2-1; a weak D match, TRBD2 (6 bases). This CDR3 comprises 12 residues. The V gene's germline CDR1 is MNHEY and CDR2 SMNVEV (reference sequence). Trimming shortened V by 3 bases and J by 7 bases, and 7 bases separated the two germline ends. This CDR3 reads CASSFGTNEQFF. In DNA, the CDR3 is TGTGCCAGCAGTTTCGGGACTAATGAGCAGTTCTTC.

As DNA, the CDR3 is TGTGCCATCAGGGAGGGGCAGGGCAGCTATGGCTACACCTTC. Its protein is CAIREGQGSYGYTF. The J gene is TRBJ1-2, the V gene TRBV10-3; D may be TRBD1 (5 bases). V was cut by 6 bases and J by 4 bases, with 15 bases left in between. The germline V gene has CDR1 ENHRY and CDR2 SYGVKD. The CDR3 is 14 amino acids.

The chain carries TRBV20-1 and TRBJ1-2; 8 bases line up with TRBD1. This CDR3 spans 11 amino acids. The germline V gene has CDR1 DFQATT and CDR2 SNEGSKA (reference sequence). J was trimmed by 4 bases and V by 6 bases; bases with no gene match: 1. The CDR3 DNA reads TGCAGTGCGGACAGGGCCTATGGCTACACCTTC. Protein: CSADRAYGYTF.

This clone has a single count. This rearrangement joins TRBV5-1 to TRBJ1-4; 7 bases agree with TRBD1. With 5 bases clipped from V and 8 bases from J, the junction kept 6 bases outside the gene matches. This CDR3 has 13 amino acids. Germline-derived CDR1 and CDR2 are SGHRS and YFSETQ. CDR3: CASRPTGEEKLFF. As DNA, the CDR3 is TGCGCCAGCAGGCCTACAGGGGAAGAAAAACTGTTTTTT.

The V and J genes are TRBV5-6 and TRBJ1-4; TRBD1 matches 9 bases. CDR3 length: 15 residues. From germline, CDR1 is SGHDT and CDR2 YYEEEE. Trimming at V came to 4 bases and at J to 4 bases, leaving 5 bases not matched to a gene. CDR3: CASSQGQGRNEKLFF. DNA for the CDR3: TGTGCCAGCAGCCAGGGACAGGGCCGTAATGAAAAACTGTTTTTT.

The sample holds a few counts of this clone. The J gene is TRBJ1-3, the V gene TRBV18, with unresolved D. CDR3 length: 16 residues. Trimming took 2 bases from V and 0 from J, leaving 11 bases between them. Germline V CDR1 and CDR2: KGHSH, LQKENI. The CDR3 spells CASSPTPRSSGNTIYF. CDR3 nucleotides: TGTGCCAGCTCACCAACCCCACGGAGCTCTGGAAACACCATATATTTT.

The chain uses TRBV5-1 and TRBJ2-7; 12 bases align to TRBD1. Looked up from germline, CDR1 is SGHRS and CDR2 is YFSETQ. V shed 4 bases and J 3 bases; nucleotides not matched to a gene: 5. This CDR3 has 15 residues. The CDR3: CASSIGTGGGYEQYF. The CDR3 nucleotides read TGCGCCAGCAGCATAGGGACAGGGGGCGGCTACGAGCAGTACTTC. Drawing the rest from reference TRBV5-1 and TRBJ2-7, the complete variable domain is KAGVTQTPRYLIKTRGQQVTLSCSPISGHRSVSWYQQTPGQGLQFLFEYFSETQRNKGNFPGRFSGRQFSNSRSEMNVSTLELGDSALYLCASSIGTGGGYEQYFGPGTRLTVT.

The rearrangement joins TRBV27 to TRBJ1-5; D unresolved. V lost 5 bases, J lost 5 bases, and 13 bases lay in between. Germline V gene data show CDR1 as MNHEY and CDR2 as SMNVEV (reference sequence). This CDR3 comprises 14 residues. The CDR3 DNA reads as TGTGCCAGCAGTCCACAGACACCCTATCAGCCCCAGCATTTT. Encoded protein: CASSPQTPYQPQHF.